These 31 T cell receptor beta chains were all obtained from the same sample, sequenced in a study of blood T cell repertoires in COVID-19. Clones were read by immunoSEQ multiplex PCR, and TCRdb kept only the in-frame ones, dropping some. The data contain hundreds of thousands of clones, around 90% of them singletons. The specimen sequenced was peripheral blood. Receptors originate from a young man with active or convalescent COVID-19.

The chain recombines TRBV15 with TRBJ2-3, with unresolved D. Germline loops: CDR1 LNHNV, CDR2 YYDKDF (reference sequence). This CDR3 is built from 12 residues. Trimming removed 5 bases at V and 3 bases at J, with 6 bases between. CDR3 in DNA: TGTGCCACCAGCCTATCAACAGATACGCAGTATTTT. Translated, it gives CATSLSTDTQYF.

In its sample, this clone was seen a few times. The rearrangement uses TRBV25-1 and TRBJ2-7; 7 bases are shared with TRBD2. The CDR3 length is 17 residues. Looked up from germline, CDR1 is MGHDK and CDR2 is SYGVNS. V gave up 4 bases and J gave up 0 bases; unmatched junction bases: 12. CDR3 loop: CASSGPSGSGDSYEQYF. DNA for the CDR3: TGTGCCAGCAGTGGTCCCTCAGGGAGCGGGGACTCCTACGAGCAGTACTTC.

The J gene is TRBJ2-6, the V gene TRBV6-5, with D possibly TRBD1 on 6 matching bases. V was pared by 4 bases and J by 2 bases, with 12 bases between. Germline CDR1 is MNHEY and CDR2 is SVGAGI. This CDR3 is 16 amino acids long. The CDR3 DNA is TGTGCCAGCAGTTCGACAGGATTGACTGGGGCCAACGTCCTGACTTTC. Encoded protein: CASSSTGLTGANVLTF.

The chain employs TRBV9 and TRBJ2-6, with a possible D match to TRBD2 (6 bases). Trimming took off 0 bases at V and 2 bases at J, with 6 bases between the two ends. The germline gives CDR1 SGDLS, CDR2 YYNGEE. There are 15 residues in the CDR3. This chain's CDR3 is CASSVGGAGANVLTF. The CDR3, as DNA: TGTGCCAGCAGCGTAGGCGGGGCTGGGGCCAACGTCCTGACTTTC.

This chain connects TRBV9 to TRBJ2-7, with TRBD2 matching 12 bases. Germline values: CDR1 SGDLS, CDR2 YYNGEE. This CDR3 has 19 amino acids. Trimming removed 0 bases from V and 4 bases from J; junction bases left unmatched: 14. The CDR3 loop is CASSVVGSTSGGLSYEQYF. The CDR3 region has the DNA TGTGCCAGCAGCGTAGTGGGGTCGACTAGCGGGGGCCTCAGTTACGAGCAGTACTTC. The whole variable domain, filled in from reference TRBV9 and TRBJ2-7, reads DSGVTQTPKHLITATGQRVTLRCSPRSGDLSVYWYQQSLDQGLQFLIQYYNGEERAKGNILERFSAQQFPDLHSELNLSSLELGDSALYFCASSVVGSTSGGLSYEQYFGPGTRLTVT.

The CDR3 DNA follows: TGTGCCAGCTCACGCACCAGGAACAATGAGCAGTTCTTC. It yields the protein CASSRTRNNEQFF. This chain uses TRBV18 with TRBJ2-1; no firm D call. The V end was cut by 4 bases, the J end by 5 bases, with 9 bases between. CDR1 and CDR2 from the germline V gene are KGHSH and LQKENI. This CDR3 has 13 amino acids.

This clone was counted a single time. CDR3 sequence reads: CASSFSQGWRDTEAFF. The CDR3 region has the DNA TGTGCCAGCAGTTTTTCACAGGGTTGGCGGGACACTGAAGCTTTCTTT. V is TRBV27 and J is TRBJ1-1; D possibly corresponds to TRBD1 (6 bases). V was shortened by 3 bases and J by 3 bases, with 17 bases between the two germline ends. Germline V gene data show CDR1 as MNHEY and CDR2 as SMNVEV (reference sequence). The CDR3 spans 16 residues.

The chain combines TRBV15 with TRBJ2-7; TRBD1 might be the D (5 bases). The CDR3 runs to 14 residues. Looked up from germline, CDR1 is LNHNV and CDR2 is YYDKDF (reference sequence). V was clipped by 8 bases and J by 4 bases, with 18 bases between them. The CDR3 loop is CATGENPGAYEQYF. CDR3 sequence (DNA): TGTGCCACCGGGGAAAACCCTGGGGCGTACGAGCAGTACTTC.

The chain carries TRBV7-2 and TRBJ1-1, with 10 positions matching TRBD1. Looked up from germline, CDR1 is SGHTA and CDR2 is FQGNSA. The CDR3 has 15 residues. The junction had 6 bases not matched to a gene; V was cut back by 6 bases and J by 2 bases. CDR3 bases: TGTGCCAGCAGGGCCGGGGACAGGGGAAACACTGAAGCTTTCTTT. It specifies CASRAGDRGNTEAFF.

The chain is built from TRBV5-6 and TRBJ1-4, with D unclear. The CDR3 has 16 amino acids. Germline values: CDR1 SGHDT, CDR2 YYEEEE. V was trimmed by 2 bases and J by 2 bases, leaving 13 bases between them. CDR3 nucleotides: TGTGCCAGCAGCTTCGGACCGGGAGGGACTAATGAAAAACTGTTTTTT. It translates to CASSFGPGGTNEKLFF.

This rearrangement joins TRBV5-1 to TRBJ2-7; no reliable D call. The CDR3 has 15 amino acids. Trimming stripped 0 bases from V and 0 bases from J, with 10 bases between. The germline CDR1 and CDR2 sequences are SGHRS and YFSETQ. CDR3 nucleotides: TGCGCCAGCAGCTTGGGCCTCATTAGCTCCTACGAGCAGTACTTC. This translates into CASSLGLISSYEQYF.

V and J are TRBV10-2 and TRBJ1-2, with 9 bases lining up with TRBD1. J was trimmed by 4 bases and V by 3 bases; bases with no gene match: 3. This CDR3 contains 14 residues. Germline V gene lookup returns CDR1 WSHSY and CDR2 SAAADI. The CDR3 is CASSDMTGGYGYTF. CDR3 nucleotide sequence: TGCGCCAGCAGTGACATGACAGGGGGCTATGGCTACACCTTC.

This chain joins TRBV6-5 and TRBJ1-5, with D possibly matching TRBD1 (6 bases). The germline CDR1 and CDR2 sequences are MNHEY and SVGAGI. The CDR3 totals 16 residues. V gave up 2 bases and J gave up 0 bases, with 11 bases separating them. CDR3 sequence (DNA): TGTGCCAGCAGTTACGGGGGCCGATATAGCAATCAGCCCCAGCATTTT. Its translation: CASSYGGRYSNQPQHF.

CDR3 amino acids: CASSQEGRNEKLFF. As DNA, the CDR3 is TGCGCCAGCAGCCAAGAGGGGCGTAATGAAAAACTGTTTTTT. The chain has TRBV4-1 and TRBJ1-4, with D perhaps matching TRBD1 (5 bases). CDR3 size: 14 residues. V lost 0 bases to trimming and J lost 4 bases, with 6 bases between them. In germline, CDR1 is MGHRA, CDR2 YSYEKL.

V usage is TRBV5-1 and J usage is TRBJ2-7; 9 bases are shared with TRBD1. Trimming cost V 4 bases and J 4 bases; bases outside gene matches: 6. The CDR3 contains 14 residues. Germline V gives CDR1 SGHRS, CDR2 YFSETQ. CDR3 sequence reads: CASSTGQGVYEQYF. The CDR3 coding sequence is TGCGCCAGCAGCACGGGACAGGGAGTTTACGAGCAGTACTTC. The variable domain in full, with the rest retrieved from reference TRBV5-1 and TRBJ2-7, is KAGVTQTPRYLIKTRGQQVTLSCSPISGHRSVSWYQQTPGQGLQFLFEYFSETQRNKGNFPGRFSGRQFSNSRSEMNVSTLELGDSALYLCASSTGQGVYEQYFGPGTRLTVT.

This clone was recorded only once. The chain uses TRBV10-1 and TRBJ2-3, with D unclear. Trimming pared 4 bases from V and 4 bases from J, leaving 12 bases between. The CDR3 runs 14 residues. Looked up from germline, CDR1 is WNHNN and CDR2 is SYGVQD (reference sequence). CDR3 sequence: CASSGREVADTQYF. In DNA, the CDR3 is TGCGCCAGCAGTGGCAGAGAGGTAGCAGATACGCAGTATTTT.

The chain employs TRBV28 and TRBJ2-2; tentatively, D is TRBD1 (6 bases). This CDR3 has 15 amino acids. Trimming pared 6 bases from V and 6 bases from J, leaving 17 bases between. From germline, CDR1 is MDHEN and CDR2 SYDVKM. The CDR3 protein is CASRHRDTNPGELFF. The DNA of the CDR3 is TGTGCCAGCAGACACAGGGATACCAATCCCGGGGAGCTGTTTTTT. The entire variable domain, with the rest obtained from reference TRBV28 and TRBJ2-2, is as follows: DVKVTQSSRYLVKRTGEKVFLECVQDMDHENMFWYRQDPGLGLRLIYFSYDVKMKEKGDIPEGYSVSREKKERFSLILESASTNQTSMYLCASRHRDTNPGELFFGEGSRLTVL.

V usage is TRBV3-1 (or the pseudogene TRBV3-2) and J usage is TRBJ1-1; D is unresolved. Germline V gives CDR1 LGHDT, CDR2 YNNKEL (reference sequence). Trimming shortened V by 1 base and J by 10 bases, and 13 bases separated the two germline ends. The CDR3 length is 13 residues. As DNA, the CDR3 is TGTGCCAGCAGCCAAGTTTCCCAGGCTCCAGCTTTCTTT. It is translated as CASSQVSQAPAFF.

The CDR3 loop is CASSLVRASGGIQFF. CDR3 nucleotide sequence: TGTGCCAGCAGCTTAGTTCGAGCTAGCGGGGGGATCCAGTTCTTC. The V gene is TRBV11-2, the J gene TRBJ2-1, with TRBD2 matching over 11 bases. CDR1 SGHAT and CDR2 FQNNGV come from the germline V gene. This CDR3 spans 15 amino acids. V gave up 1 base and J gave up 13 bases; unmatched junction bases: 9.

This clone was detected only a few times. The gene calls are TRBV3-1 (or the pseudogene TRBV3-2) and TRBJ1-4, with a weak D call TRBD1 (5 bases). The CDR3 sequence is 14 residues long. Germline lookup yields CDR1 LGHDT and CDR2 YNNKEL (reference sequence). The V gene lost 8 bases and the J gene lost 7 bases, with 17 bases spanning the gap. In DNA, the CDR3 is TGTGCCAGCGGTCCGGGGGGAGGGAGTGAAAAACTGTTTTTT. This translates into CASGPGGGSEKLFF.

This rearrangement joins TRBV7-9 to TRBJ1-6; 7 bases fit TRBD1. CDR3 length equals 16 residues. J gave up 4 bases and V 6 bases, and 9 bases lay outside the gene matches. Germline values: CDR1 SEHNR, CDR2 FQNEAQ (reference sequence). The CDR3 DNA sequence: TGTGCCAGCAGTCCTACCGGGACAGATTATAATTCACCCCTCCACTTT. Translated, it gives CASSPTGTDYNSPLHF.

The chain recombines TRBV3-1 (or the pseudogene TRBV3-2) with TRBJ1-2, with TRBD1 identical over 8 bases. CDR1 and CDR2 from the germline V gene are LGHDT and YNNKEL (reference sequence). There are 15 residues in the CDR3. J lost 4 bases, V lost 0 bases, and 4 bases had no gene match. The CDR3 region is CASSQEGQGAYGYTF. The CDR3 DNA sequence: TGTGCCAGCAGCCAAGAAGGACAGGGAGCCTATGGCTACACCTTC.

V gene TRBV2 combines with J gene TRBJ2-1; D may be TRBD2 (6 bases). The CDR3 contains 15 residues. In germline, CDR1 is SNHLY, CDR2 FYNNEI. V lost 1 base, J lost 0 bases, and 7 bases lay in between. CDR3 nucleotide sequence: TGTGCCAGCAGTGAAGGGACTACCTCCTACAATGAGCAGTTCTTC. It translates to CASSEGTTSYNEQFF.

The J gene is TRBJ2-7, the V gene TRBV2; 7 bases align to TRBD1. The CDR3 length is 15 residues. J lost 0 bases, V lost 3 bases, and 5 bases had no gene match. Germline CDR1 and CDR2: SNHLY and FYNNEI. CDR3 nucleotide sequence: TGTGCCAGCAGTGAGACAGGGCGCCTCTCCTACGAGCAGTACTTC. It yields the protein CASSETGRLSYEQYF.

The chain joins TRBV2 to TRBJ1-4, with a possible D match to TRBD1 (6 bases). The CDR3 consists of 15 residues. V gave up 8 bases and J gave up 0 bases, with 13 bases separating them. The germline V gene has CDR1 SNHLY and CDR2 FYNNEI. The CDR3 nucleotides are TGTGCCAGCGGGAAAGGACAGTCAACTAATGAAAAACTGTTTTTT. As protein: CASGKGQSTNEKLFF.

This chain uses TRBV10-3 with TRBJ2-3, with D perhaps matching TRBD1 (6 bases). Germline assignment: CDR1 ENHRY and CDR2 SYGVKD. V lost 4 bases and J 0 bases, leaving 20 bases between the germline ends. This CDR3 region has 18 residues. CDR3 coding DNA: TGTGCCATCAGTGGACGAGGTCAGGCCCAGGGGAGCACAGATACGCAGTATTTT. Its translation: CAISGRGQAQGSTDTQYF.

The CDR3 region has the DNA TGTGCCAGCAGCGGCAAACTCGGGGGGGCTTTCTTT. This gives the protein CASSGKLGGAFF. The V and J genes are TRBV5-6 and TRBJ1-1, with D perhaps TRBD1 (5 bases). The CDR3 loop spans 12 amino acids. Germline CDR1 is SGHDT and CDR2 is YYEEEE. V gave up 4 bases and J gave up 11 bases, with 15 bases separating them.

The V and J genes are TRBV5-5 and TRBJ1-1; D is unclear. The germline V and J ends were trimmed by 4 bases and 3 bases, with 7 bases remaining between them. This CDR3 contains 12 residues. The germline CDR1 and CDR2 sequences are SGHKS and YYEKEE (reference sequence). The CDR3 DNA follows: TGTGCCAGCAGCCCAGACTACACTGAAGCTTTCTTT. It yields the protein CASSPDYTEAFF.

J is TRBJ2-7 and V is TRBV9; D unresolved. Looked up from germline, CDR1 is SGDLS and CDR2 is YYNGEE. Trimming pared 3 bases from V and 0 bases from J, leaving 7 bases between. This CDR3 spans 13 amino acids. The CDR3 nucleotides read TGTGCCAGCAGCGCCCCCTCCTCCTACGAGCAGTACTTC. It encodes CASSAPSSYEQYF.

This chain links TRBV2 with TRBJ1-1; D unclear. The germline V gene encodes CDR1 SNHLY and CDR2 FYNNEI. The CDR3 loop spans 13 amino acids. The V and J ends lost 7 bases and 5 bases respectively, with 14 bases between them. CDR3 bases: TGTGCCAGCACTACCCCCACGGGAACTGAAGCTTTCTTT. Its protein is CASTTPTGTEAFF.

The V call is TRBV19, the J call TRBJ1-2; D possibly corresponds to TRBD1 (5 bases). The germline CDR1 and CDR2 sequences are LNHDA and SQIVND (reference sequence). The V end lost 3 bases, the J end lost 4 bases, and 9 bases lay between the germline ends. The CDR3 contains 13 residues. CDR3 residues: CASSITDSYGYTF. CDR3 bases: TGTGCCAGTAGTATTACCGACAGCTATGGCTACACCTTC. Full variable domain (rest looked up from reference TRBV19 and TRBJ1-2): DGGITQSPKYLFRKEGQNVTLSCEQNLNHDAMYWYRQDPGQGLRLIYYSQIVNDFQKGDIAEGYSVSREKKESFPLTVTSAQKNPTAFYLCASSITDSYGYTFGSGTRLTVV.